The subject of this entry is one T cell receptor beta chain. Its cognate antigen is unknown. The germline V gene encodes CDR1 MGHRA and CDR2 YSYEKL. The CDR3 runs 16 residues. J gave up 6 bases and V 0 bases, and 4 bases lay outside the gene matches. The data are from a study of cytomegalovirus exposure and HLA in healthy donors. Study in general: A previous analysis identified approximately 120 million unique TCR beta sequences derived from roughly 180 million T cells. Study observations and caveats: Accurate prediction of HLA-A and HLA-B alleles (for most subjects) was reportedly achieved from TCR beta sequences.

Amplification used 60 Vbeta primers and 13 Jbeta primers. Profiled with immunoSEQ multiplex PCR; TCRdb holds only in-frame clones, not every one. The data show around 170,000 clones, with around four fifths seen just once and around 2.8% held by the top ten. The clonotype comes from a woman between 50 and 59 years old in good health and CMV-seropositive. The chain recombines TRBV4-1 with TRBJ1-6; 8 nucleotides match TRBD1. The sample consisted of PBMCs. The CDR3 DNA follows: TGCGCCAGCAGCCAAGACAGGGGGCAAGGTAATTCACCCCTCCACTTT. Translating it yields CASSQDRGQGNSPLHF.